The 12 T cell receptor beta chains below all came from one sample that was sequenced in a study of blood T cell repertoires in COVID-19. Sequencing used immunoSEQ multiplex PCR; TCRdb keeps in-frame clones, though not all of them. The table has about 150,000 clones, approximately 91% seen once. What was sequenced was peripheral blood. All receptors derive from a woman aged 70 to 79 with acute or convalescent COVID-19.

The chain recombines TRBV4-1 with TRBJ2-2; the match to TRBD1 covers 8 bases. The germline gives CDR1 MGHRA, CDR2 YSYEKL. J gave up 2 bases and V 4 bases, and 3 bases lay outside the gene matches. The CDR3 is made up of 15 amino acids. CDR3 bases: TGCGCCAGCAGCCGAGGACAGGGCAACACCGGGGAGCTGTTTTTT. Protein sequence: CASSRGQGNTGELFF.

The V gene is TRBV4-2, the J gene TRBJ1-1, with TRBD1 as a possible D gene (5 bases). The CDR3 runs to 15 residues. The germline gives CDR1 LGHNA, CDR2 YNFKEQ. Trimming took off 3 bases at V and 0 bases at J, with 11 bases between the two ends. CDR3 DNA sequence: TGTGCCAGCAGCCAGAGACAGCTGATGAACACTGAAGCTTTCTTT. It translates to CASSQRQLMNTEAFF.

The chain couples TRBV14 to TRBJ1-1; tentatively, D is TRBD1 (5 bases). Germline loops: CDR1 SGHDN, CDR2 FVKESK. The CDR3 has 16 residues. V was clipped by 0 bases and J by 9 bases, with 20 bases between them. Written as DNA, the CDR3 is TGTGCCAGCAGCCAAGATCTGGGAGGGGCCGGGTCAAAAGCTTTCTTT. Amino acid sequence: CASSQDLGGAGSKAFF.

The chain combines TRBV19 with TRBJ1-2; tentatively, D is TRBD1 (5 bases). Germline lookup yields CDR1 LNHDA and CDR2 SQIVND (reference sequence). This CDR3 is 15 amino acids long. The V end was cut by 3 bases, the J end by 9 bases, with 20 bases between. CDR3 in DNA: TGTGCCAGTAGTATCGAGAAGGGGCTACAATCGCGCTACACCTTC. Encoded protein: CASSIEKGLQSRYTF.

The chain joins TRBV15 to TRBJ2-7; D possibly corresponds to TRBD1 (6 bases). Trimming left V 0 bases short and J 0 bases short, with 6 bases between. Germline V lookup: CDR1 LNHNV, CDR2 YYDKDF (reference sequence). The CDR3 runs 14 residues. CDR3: CATSRDRGSYEQYV. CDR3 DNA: TGTGCCACCAGCAGAGACAGGGGCTCCTACGAGCAGTACGTC.

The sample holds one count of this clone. CDR3 sequence (DNA): TGTGCCAGCAGTTACCCCATCGGCAGGGGTTATGGCTACACCTTC. Amino acids: CASSYPIGRGYGYTF. This chain uses TRBV6-5 with TRBJ1-2, with D maybe TRBD1 (6 bases). Trimming shortened V by 2 bases and J by 5 bases, and 15 bases separated the two germline ends. This CDR3 spans 15 amino acids. Germline V gene data show CDR1 as MNHEY and CDR2 as SVGAGI.

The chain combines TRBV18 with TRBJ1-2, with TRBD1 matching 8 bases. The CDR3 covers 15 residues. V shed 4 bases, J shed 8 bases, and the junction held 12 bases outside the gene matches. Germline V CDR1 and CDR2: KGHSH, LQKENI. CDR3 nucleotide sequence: TGTGCCAGCTCACTACAGGACAGGGCGTTCGAAGGCTACACCTTC. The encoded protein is CASSLQDRAFEGYTF.

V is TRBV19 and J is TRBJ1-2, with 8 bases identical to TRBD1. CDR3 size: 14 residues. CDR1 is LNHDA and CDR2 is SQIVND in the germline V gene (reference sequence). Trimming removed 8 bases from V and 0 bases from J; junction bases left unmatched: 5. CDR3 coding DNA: TGTGCCAGTCGGACAGGGTGGGCTAACTATGGCTACACCTTC. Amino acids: CASRTGWANYGYTF.

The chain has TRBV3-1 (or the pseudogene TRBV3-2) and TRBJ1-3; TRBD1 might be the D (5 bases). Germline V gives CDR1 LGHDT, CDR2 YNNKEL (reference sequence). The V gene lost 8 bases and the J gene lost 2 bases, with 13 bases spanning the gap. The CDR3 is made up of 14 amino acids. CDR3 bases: TGTGCCAGCCGGCGGGGGGAGGCTGGAAACACCATATATTTT. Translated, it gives CASRRGEAGNTIYF.

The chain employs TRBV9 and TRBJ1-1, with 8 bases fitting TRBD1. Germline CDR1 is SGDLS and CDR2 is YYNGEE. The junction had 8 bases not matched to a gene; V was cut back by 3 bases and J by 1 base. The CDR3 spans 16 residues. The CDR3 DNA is TGTGCCAGCAGCGATACAGGGGACAGGAGGAACACTGAAGCTTTCTTT. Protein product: CASSDTGDRRNTEAFF.

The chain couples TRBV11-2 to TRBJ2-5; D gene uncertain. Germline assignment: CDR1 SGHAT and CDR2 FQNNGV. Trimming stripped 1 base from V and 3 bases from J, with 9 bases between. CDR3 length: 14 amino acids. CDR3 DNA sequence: TGTGCCAGCAGCTTAGCTCGAGGCGAAGAGACCCAGTACTTC. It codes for CASSLARGEETQYF.

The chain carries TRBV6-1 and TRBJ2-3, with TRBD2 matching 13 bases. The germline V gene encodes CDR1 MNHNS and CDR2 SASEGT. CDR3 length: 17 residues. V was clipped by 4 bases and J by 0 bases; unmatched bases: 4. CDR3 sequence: CASSVRTSGGSTDTQYF. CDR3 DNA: TGTGCCAGCAGTGTCAGGACTAGCGGGGGTAGCACAGATACGCAGTATTTT.